This T cell receptor (beta chain) was retrieved from a study of regulatory T cells in long-lasting Graves disease. Time point in this sample: newly diagnosed GD, antithyroid drugs for less than 3 months. With RNA extracted from PBMCs as input, the TCR library was made. This clonotype was found a few times. Germline V CDR1 and CDR2: LGHDT, YNNKEL (reference sequence). Trimming pared 9 bases from V and 5 bases from J, leaving 10 bases between. The CDR3 contains 11 residues. Combining iRepertoire HTBI primers with Arm-PCR of CDR3 regions, the authors built TCR beta libraries. TCRdb passed the multiplex PCR reads through MiXCR, listing each CDR3 protein once. Here the sample spans roughly 560,000 distinct CDR3 sequences, more than 15% being singletons. These sequences were also reported in another study, on T cells in Graves' hyperthyroidism and ophthalmopathy. According to that study: The HTBI set primed first-round TCR CDR3 RT-PCR. Among clonotypes expanded in thyroid above 0.001, most were also found in blood.

Here the sequenced sample was peripheral blood mononuclear cells (PBMCs), taken at new diagnosis, from a patient treated with antithyroid drugs. This TCR was recovered from a woman aged 35-65 years with Graves disease. V gene TRBV3-1 combines with J gene TRBJ1-2, with D unclear. CDR3 nucleotides: TGTGCCAGTTTTGGGAGATATGGCTACACCTTC. Residues: CASFGRYGYTF.